These T cell receptor beta chains were read from a single sample in a study of CD8 T cells in Susac syndrome. One entry per CDR3 protein, called by TCRdb with MiXCR from the immunoSEQ multiplex PCR reads. The sample holds about 180,000 distinct CDR3 sequences, 95% seen once. Sequenced: CD4+ T cells from PBMCs. The receptor set was obtained from a human donor with multiple sclerosis. Each CDR3 is given with its conserved first and last residue. Fields, in order: V gene, J gene, D gene, clone size, CDR3 protein, CDR3 DNA. The D gene is left open where the match is weak. Expanded clones are given a class, and other clones once, few, many or no size at all.

>TRBV12-3/TRBV12-4|TRBJ1-6|.|.
CASRSMGTGTRSPLHF
TGTGCCAGCAGGTCGATGGGCACGGGGACTCGGTCACCCCTCCACTTT
>TRBV29-1|TRBJ2-6|.|once
CSVGMGAAGANVLTF
TGCAGCGTCGGTATGGGAGCTGCTGGGGCCAACGTCCTGACTTTC
>TRBV20-1|TRBJ2-7|.|.
CSAGPGPHNSYEQYF
TGCAGTGCGGGGCCAGGTCCCCACAACTCCTACGAGCAGTACTTC
>TRBV30|TRBJ1-1|.|.
CAWKPPGDTEAFF
TGTGCCTGGAAACCTCCGGGGGACACTGAAGCTTTCTTT
>TRBV20-1|TRBJ1-6|.|.
CSARDPGGTYNSPLHF
TGCAGTGCTAGAGATCCGGGGGGAACTTATAATTCACCCCTCCACTTT
>TRBV24-1|TRBJ1-5|TRBD1|.
CATVTGVVDKGNQPQHF
TGTGCCACCGTAACAGGGGTCGTGGATAAGGGCAATCAGCCCCAGCATTTT
>TRBV20-1|TRBJ1-1|.|.
CSARTPGTSAEAFF
TGCAGTGCTAGGACTCCCGGGACAAGTGCTGAAGCTTTCTTT
>TRBV20-1|TRBJ2-5|.|.
CSARLGGTQYF
TGCAGTGCTAGATTGGGAGGGACCCAGTACTTC
>TRBV9|TRBJ2-1|.|.
CASSVNGRSGSYNEQFF
TGTGCCAGCAGCGTAAACGGCCGGTCGGGATCTTACAATGAGCAGTTCTTC
>TRBV7-9|TRBJ2-3|TRBD2|.
CASSVTRGGATDTQYF
TGTGCCAGCAGCGTCACGAGGGGAGGGGCCACAGATACGCAGTATTTT
>TRBV29-1|TRBJ1-2|.|.
CSVFAGAGDYGYTF
TGCAGCGTTTTCGCGGGGGCCGGTGACTATGGCTACACCTTC
>TRBV5-1|TRBJ2-1|TRBD1|few
CASSDPGTVGEQFF
TGCGCCAGCAGCGACCCAGGGACAGTCGGTGAGCAGTTCTTC
>TRBV29-1|TRBJ2-1|TRBD2|once
CSALGTSGRPFNGQFF
TGCAGCGCCTTAGGGACTAGCGGGCGACCCTTTAACGGGCAGTTCTTC
>TRBV6-1|TRBJ1-2|TRBD1|.
CASNPLRDRGTNYGYTF
TGTGCCAGCAACCCTCTCCGGGACAGGGGGACTAACTATGGCTACACCTTC
>TRBV7-9|TRBJ2-1|.|.
CASSRRRGGGLTTYNEQFF
TGTGCCAGCAGCCGACGAAGGGGCGGGGGCTTGACGACCTACAATGAGCAGTTCTTC